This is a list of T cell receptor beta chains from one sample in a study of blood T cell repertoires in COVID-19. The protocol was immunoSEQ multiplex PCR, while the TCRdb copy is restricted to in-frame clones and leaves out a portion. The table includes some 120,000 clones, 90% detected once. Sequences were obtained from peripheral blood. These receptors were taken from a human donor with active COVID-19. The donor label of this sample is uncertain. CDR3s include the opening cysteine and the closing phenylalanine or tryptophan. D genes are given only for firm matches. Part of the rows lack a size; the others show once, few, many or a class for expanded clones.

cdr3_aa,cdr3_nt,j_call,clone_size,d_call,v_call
CASSRRTGQETQYF,TGCGCCAGCAGTCGGAGGACAGGTCAAGAGACCCAGTACTTC,TRBJ2-5,-,TRBD1,TRBV5-1
CASSVGAANQPQHF,TGTGCCAGCAGCGTCGGCGCGGCAAATCAGCCCCAGCATTTT,TRBJ1-5,-,-,TRBV9
CASSQDVGELFF,TGTGCCAGCAGCCAAGACGTCGGGGAGCTGTTTTTT,TRBJ2-2,-,-,TRBV3-1/TRBV3-2
CASSGLGPSGKTYEQYF,TGTGCCAGCAGTGGGTTGGGGCCTAGCGGGAAAACCTACGAGCAGTACTTC,TRBJ2-7,-,TRBD2,TRBV27
CATSRDQGKGTEAFF,TGTGCCACCAGCAGAGATCAGGGTAAAGGCACTGAAGCTTTCTTT,TRBJ1-1,-,-,TRBV15
CASSQVVLQPGNTIYF,TGTGCCAGCAGCCAAGTAGTGTTACAGCCTGGAAACACCATATATTTT,TRBJ1-3,once,-,TRBV3-1/TRBV3-2
CASGPLALSSYNEQFF,TGCGCCAGCGGACCGCTAGCGTTAAGCTCCTACAATGAGCAGTTCTTC,TRBJ2-1,-,-,TRBV4-1
CASSLGTSGREGTQYF,TGTGCCAGCAGCTTAGGGACTAGCGGCCGGGAGGGGACCCAGTACTTC,TRBJ2-5,-,TRBD2,TRBV7-8
CASSTTGGFEGYTF,TGTGCCAGCAGCACGACAGGGGGCTTTGAGGGCTACACCTTC,TRBJ1-2,-,TRBD1,TRBV27
CASSLGAGTGQREGF,TGTGCCAGCAGCTTGGGGGCCGGGACAGGCCAACGTGAAGGGTTT,TRBJ1-1,-,TRBD1,TRBV5-4
CASSLIRLSGTSTDTQYF,TGTGCCAGCAGCTTGATCCGACTTAGCGGCACTAGCACAGATACGCAGTATTTT,TRBJ2-3,-,-,TRBV5-6
CASTIQNTEAFF,TGTGCCAGTACCATACAGAACACTGAAGCTTTCTTT,TRBJ1-1,-,-,TRBV19
CASSRPEGEQFF,TGTGCCAGCAGTCGCCCCGAGGGTGAGCAGTTCTTC,TRBJ2-1,once,-,TRBV7-3
CASSLSLYSNQPQHF,TGTGCCAGCAGTTTATCATTATATAGCAATCAGCCCCAGCATTTT,TRBJ1-5,-,-,TRBV27
CASSPDRRGYNEQFF,TGTGCCAGCAGCCCGGACAGGAGGGGTTACAATGAGCAGTTCTTC,TRBJ2-1,-,-,TRBV5-8
CASSPPSGAGDEQFF,TGTGCCAGCAGCCCCCCTAGCGGGGCTGGCGATGAGCAGTTCTTC,TRBJ2-1,-,TRBD2,TRBV27
CASSPPSGSEQYF,TGTGCCAGCAGTCCGCCCTCGGGGTCCGAGCAGTACTTC,TRBJ2-7,-,-,TRBV7-6
CASSTKDRLQEFF,TGTGCCAGCAGTACGAAAGACCGTCTACAGGAGTTCTTC,TRBJ2-1,-,-,TRBV6-2/TRBV6-3
CASSKRGFSGANVLTF,TGTGCCAGCAGCAAAAGGGGATTTTCTGGGGCCAACGTCCTGACTTTC,TRBJ2-6,-,-,TRBV4-2
CASSVQSSYGYTF,TGTGCCAGCAGCGTACAGTCCTCCTATGGCTACACCTTC,TRBJ1-2,-,-,TRBV9
CASSPQRGSSADTQYF,TGTGCCAGCAGCCCCCAGCGGGGATCCTCGGCAGATACGCAGTATTTT,TRBJ2-3,-,TRBD2,TRBV11-2
CASSTGTGGPGEQFF,TGTGCCAGCAGCACCGGGACAGGGGGGCCCGGTGAGCAGTTCTTC,TRBJ2-1,-,TRBD1,TRBV6-2/TRBV6-3
CASSPDMDNSPLHF,TGTGCCAGCTCACCTGACATGGATAATTCACCCCTCCACTTT,TRBJ1-6,-,-,TRBV18
CASSFLGTATEQYF,TGTGCCAGCAGCTTCCTCGGGACAGCCACCGAGCAGTACTTC,TRBJ2-7,-,TRBD1,TRBV5-6
CASSQGNVAKNIQYF,TGTGCCAGCAGCCAGGGAAATGTAGCCAAAAACATTCAGTACTTC,TRBJ2-4,-,-,TRBV25-1
CASSFGGALDEQYF,TGTGCCAGCAGTTTCGGGGGGGCCTTGGACGAGCAGTACTTC,TRBJ2-7,-,TRBD2,TRBV27
CASTLLRGNSPLHF,TGTGCCAGCACCCTCCTCCGGGGTAATTCACCCCTCCACTTT,TRBJ1-6,-,-,TRBV28
CASSYVKRQETQYF,TGTGCCAGCAGTTACGTTAAACGGCAAGAGACCCAGTACTTC,TRBJ2-5,-,-,TRBV6-5
CASSTVLGAGNQPQHF,TGTGCCAGTAGTACGGTTTTGGGGGCGGGCAATCAGCCCCAGCATTTT,TRBJ1-5,-,-,TRBV19
CASSPLRGYEQYF,TGTGCCAGCAGCCCCCTGAGAGGCTACGAGCAGTACTTC,TRBJ2-7,-,-,TRBV6-5
CASNVPGQGYNEQFF,TGTGCCAGCAATGTCCCGGGACAGGGTTACAATGAGCAGTTCTTC,TRBJ2-1,-,TRBD1,TRBV28
CASSLGQVVTGELFF,TGTGCCAGCAGCTTGGGACAGGTGGTGACCGGGGAGCTGTTTTTT,TRBJ2-2,-,-,TRBV5-6
CASSLGTGGTYEQYF,TGTGCCAGCAGTCTAGGGACAGGGGGGACCTACGAGCAGTACTTC,TRBJ2-7,-,TRBD1,TRBV27
CASSQDAGTGLFAYGYTF,TGCGCCAGCAGCCAAGATGCGGGGACAGGCCTCTTTGCCTATGGCTACACCTTC,TRBJ1-2,-,TRBD1,TRBV4-3
CASSRSGTGRQETQYF,TGTGCCAGCAGCCGTTCCGGGACAGGGCGCCAAGAGACCCAGTACTTC,TRBJ2-5,-,TRBD1,TRBV7-3
CASSIRGGGNTIYF,TGTGCCAGTAGTATCAGGGGCGGCGGAAACACCATATATTTT,TRBJ1-3,-,-,TRBV19
CASSTGTAIAAGGYTF,TGTGCCAGTAGTACAGGGACAGCTATCGCGGCTGGTGGCTACACCTTC,TRBJ1-2,-,TRBD1,TRBV19
CASRLPGSYNEQFF,TGTGCCAGCAGACTTCCCGGGTCCTACAATGAGCAGTTCTTC,TRBJ2-1,-,-,TRBV28
CSAQGAGEKLFF,TGCAGCGCACAGGGGGCAGGAGAAAAACTGTTTTTT,TRBJ1-4,once,TRBD1,TRBV29-1
CASGPGQRINEQFF,TGCGCCAGCGGGCCGGGACAGAGAATTAATGAGCAGTTCTTC,TRBJ2-1,-,TRBD1,TRBV5-1
CASSPASGGVKNIQYF,TGTGCCAGCAGTCCCGCTAGCGGGGGGGTCAAAAACATTCAGTACTTC,TRBJ2-4,-,TRBD2,TRBV28
CASSSSPPYGGAVTGELFF,TGTGCCAGCAGCTCTTCACCCCCCTACGGCGGGGCGGTCACCGGGGAGCTGTTTTTT,TRBJ2-2,-,-,TRBV7-8
CASRLAGGQRSYNEQFF,TGCGCCAGCAGACTAGCGGGGGGTCAGAGGTCCTACAATGAGCAGTTCTTC,TRBJ2-1,-,TRBD2,TRBV10-2
CATSRDRTGATNEKLFF,TGTGCCACCAGCAGAGACCGGACAGGGGCAACTAATGAAAAACTGTTTTTT,TRBJ1-4,-,TRBD1,TRBV15
CASSLDVGGDWSYEQYF,TGTGCCAGCAGCTTAGACGTCGGGGGGGATTGGTCCTACGAGCAGTACTTC,TRBJ2-7,-,TRBD2,TRBV7-6
CASSQVPRSGETQYF,TGTGCCAGCAGCCAGGTCCCTAGATCCGGGGAGACCCAGTACTTC,TRBJ2-5,-,-,TRBV3-1/TRBV3-2
CASSVGTGSNQPQHF,TGTGCCAGCAGCGTCGGGACAGGGAGCAATCAGCCCCAGCATTTT,TRBJ1-5,-,TRBD1,TRBV7-9
CASSTGLNTEAFF,TGTGCCAGCAGTACAGGACTGAACACTGAAGCTTTCTTT,TRBJ1-1,-,-,TRBV2
CASSEQGPYGYTF,TGTGCCAGCAGCGAACAGGGCCCTTATGGCTACACCTTC,TRBJ1-2,-,-,TRBV7-9
CASSPPRQGMSNEQFF,TGTGCCAGTAGTCCCCCTCGACAGGGGATGAGCAATGAGCAGTTCTTC,TRBJ2-1,-,TRBD1,TRBV19
CASSLGQGNNEQYF,TGTGCCAGCAGCTTAGGACAGGGGAACAACGAGCAGTACTTC,TRBJ2-7,few,TRBD1,TRBV9
CASSLEGWGATNYNEQFF,TGTGCCAGCAGCTTAGAGGGTTGGGGCGCTACGAACTACAATGAGCAGTTCTTC,TRBJ2-1,-,-,TRBV7-9
CASSSGTSGYNEQFF,TGTGCCAGCAGCTCGGGGACTAGCGGATACAATGAGCAGTTCTTC,TRBJ2-1,-,TRBD2,TRBV7-3